This T cell receptor beta chain was identified in a study of blood T cell repertoires in COVID-19. Germline CDR1 and CDR2: SGDLS and YYNGEE. The CDR3 runs to 15 residues. V was pared by 5 bases and J by 4 bases, with 15 bases between. Profiled with immunoSEQ multiplex PCR; TCRdb holds only in-frame clones, not every one. This sample has approximately 170,000 clones, with approximately 85% found just once. Seattle cases were enrolled at active infection and followed longitudinally. The specimen sequenced was peripheral blood. The clonotype was recovered from an elderly man with COVID-19, enrolled during active disease. The rearrangement links TRBV9 to TRBJ2-2, with D maybe TRBD1 (6 bases). CDR3 sequence: CASSYGGRFTGELFF. The CDR3 DNA reads TGTGCCAGCAGTTATGGGGGCCGTTTCACCGGGGAGCTGTTTTTT. The full variable domain, its missing parts supplied by reference TRBV9 and TRBJ2-2, is DSGVTQTPKHLITATGQRVTLRCSPRSGDLSVYWYQQSLDQGLQFLIQYYNGEERAKGNILERFSAQQFPDLHSELNLSSLELGDSALYFCASSYGGRFTGELFFGEGSRLTVL.